This T cell receptor (beta chain) was sequenced for a study of blood T cell repertoires in COVID-19. TCRdb's copy holds only in-frame clones and misses some; the assay was immunoSEQ multiplex PCR. This table holds approximately 440,000 clones, 70% to 90% found once. The CDR3 has 16 amino acids. Germline values: CDR1 LGHNA, CDR2 YNFKEQ. Trimming took off 1 base at V and 0 bases at J, with 9 bases between the two ends. The chain employs TRBV4-2 and TRBJ1-4; D is ambiguous. This TCR came from a woman between 45 and 65 years old with COVID-19, enrolled during active disease. Sequencing was performed on peripheral blood. The CDR3 spells CASSQASRSTNEKLFF. The CDR3 nucleotides read TGTGCCAGCAGCCAAGCCTCTCGGTCAACTAATGAAAAACTGTTTTTT.